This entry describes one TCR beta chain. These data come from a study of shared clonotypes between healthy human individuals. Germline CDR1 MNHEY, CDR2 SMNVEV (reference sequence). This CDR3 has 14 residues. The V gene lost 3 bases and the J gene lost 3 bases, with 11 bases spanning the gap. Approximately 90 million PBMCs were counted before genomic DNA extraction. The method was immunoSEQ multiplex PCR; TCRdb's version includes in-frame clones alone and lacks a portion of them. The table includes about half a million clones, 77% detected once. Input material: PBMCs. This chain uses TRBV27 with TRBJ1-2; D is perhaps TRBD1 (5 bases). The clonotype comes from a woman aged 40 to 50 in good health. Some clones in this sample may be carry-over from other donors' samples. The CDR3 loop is CASSFRGGYYGYTF. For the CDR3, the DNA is TGTGCCAGCAGTTTTCGCGGGGGTTACTATGGCTACACCTTC.